The sequence of this T cell receptor (beta chain) was determined in a study of regulatory T cells in long-lasting Graves disease. Study background: Patients newly diagnosed with Graves' had been on antithyroid drugs for under 3 months. Study-wide points: Persistent disease showed a preference for TRBV28, TRBJ1-2 and TRBJ2-5.

This clonotype was seen ten or more times. Its target is not known. Specified time point: newly diagnosed GD, antithyroid drugs for less than 3 months. Scientists built the TCR library using RNA that was extracted from PBMCs. The germline gives CDR1 SEHNR, CDR2 FQNEAQ (reference sequence). The CDR3 spans 15 residues. Deletions cut 0 bases from V and 5 bases from J, with 13 bases between. With iRepertoire HTBI primers and Arm-PCR of CDR3 regions, TCR beta libraries were built. TCRdb re-analysed the multiplex PCR reads in MiXCR, keeping a single row per CDR3 protein. The repertoire holds more than 350,000 distinct CDR3 sequences, with more than 13% as singletons. This sample was shared with a second study, whose subject was T cells in Graves' hyperthyroidism and ophthalmopathy.

The sequencing used peripheral blood mononuclear cells (PBMCs), collected at new diagnosis, from a patient treated with antithyroid drugs. The sequence was collected from a woman aged 25 to 45 with Graves disease. The chain couples TRBV7-9 to TRBJ2-5, with D perhaps TRBD2 (5 bases). The CDR3 bases are TGTGCCAGCAGCTTAGCGGTGGGAGCGAGTGAGACCCAGTACTTC. Protein sequence: CASSLAVGASETQYF.